This TCR beta chain was obtained from a study of technical replicates of blood from a few donors. Here immunoSEQ multiplex PCR was the method, and the copy in TCRdb shows in-frame clones only, minus some. The table records 45,000 to 60,000 clones, 91% of them present only once. This clonotype was sampled from a human donor in good health. Some clones in this sample may be carry-over from other donors' samples. Sequencing used PBMCs.

CDR3 nucleotide sequence: TGTGCCAGTAGTGTATTGACAGACAACACCGGGGAGCTGTTTTTT. Its translation is CASSVLTDNTGELFF. The chain combines TRBV19 with TRBJ2-2, with D possibly matching TRBD1 (5 bases). CDR3 length: 15 amino acids. The germline V gene has CDR1 LNHDA and CDR2 SQIVND (reference sequence). The V end lost 5 bases, the J end lost 2 bases, and 12 bases lay between the germline ends.